Here is one TCR beta chain with its context. Its binding antigen is unknown. Base qualities were left out, and no much larger clone turns up one base away. The library was made by the immunoSEQ multiplex PCR assay. Held by TCRdb, this immuneACCESS table contains in-frame sequences only and omits some clones. Under half of the omission traces to an unresolved V gene where checked; the cause of the rest is unknown. In this sample the table shows 91,000 or so clones, just over 90% of which occur a single time. About 0.92% of the sample lies in the top ten. This sample was included in a study of control samples from healthy donors and cancer patients (TCRdb year 2020). At the junction V is shortened by 1 base and J by 1 base, with 8 bases in between. From a lookup of the germline V gene, CDR1 and CDR2 are SGHTA and FQGNSA. The CDR3 holds 15 amino acids from the cysteine to the phenylalanine. Only the CDR3 region is kept as DNA, spanning 45 bases read in frame from base 1.

Sequences were obtained from blood. The TCR sequence derives from a woman in her 30s in good health. The V gene is TRBV7-2 and the J gene is TRBJ1-5, with no confidently assigned D gene. DNA sequence: TGTGCCAGCAGCTTAGGGGTCGGGAGCAATCAGCCCCAGCATTTT. Translated, it reads CASSLGVGSNQPQHF. Full variable domain (CDR3 extended with the reference TRBV7-2 and TRBJ1-5 proteins): GAGVSQSPSNKVTEKGKDVELRCDPISGHTALYWYRQSLGQGLEFLIYFQGNSAPDKSGLPSDRFSAERTGGSVSTLTIQRTQQEDSAVYLCASSLGVGSNQPQHFGDGTRLSIL.